This TCR beta chain emerged from a study of cytomegalovirus exposure and HLA in healthy donors. Study-level findings and limits: Earlier analysis found most TCR beta V segments productive about 87% or about 30% of the time. It was reported that TCR beta sequences correctly inferred the HLA-A and HLA-B alleles for most subjects. It was assumed in the presence/absence analyses that sequencing depth was roughly uniform across donors.

The CDR3 has 14 amino acids. Germline lookup yields CDR1 SGHRS and CDR2 YFSETQ. V lost 4 bases to trimming and J lost 2 bases; unmatched junction nucleotides: 6. Turning to this clone: Its antigen is undetermined.

Both 60 Vbeta primers and 13 Jbeta primers went into the PCR. TCRdb's copy holds only in-frame clones and misses some; the assay was immunoSEQ multiplex PCR. The table lists fewer than 60,000 clones. The sample taken for sequencing was PBMCs. The sequence came from a woman between 40 and 50 years old in good health and CMV-seronegative. The chain is built from TRBV5-1 and TRBJ2-7; 7 positions agree with TRBD1. The CDR3 bases are TGCGCCAGCAGCCCCCGGACAGGTCCCTACGAGCAGTACTTC. Its protein product is CASSPRTGPYEQYF.